These T cell receptor beta chains were read from a single sample in a study of CD8 T cells in ankylosing spondylitis. One entry per CDR3 protein results from TCRdb running MiXCR on the 5' RACE reads. The sample yields 250,000 to 350,000 distinct CDR3 sequences, 20% to 25% seen once. The source material was blood, either unsorted or a sorted T cell fraction (not recorded which). These receptors were obtained from a female donor with ankylosing spondylitis or in good health (not recorded which). CDR3s include the opening cysteine and the closing phenylalanine or tryptophan. D genes are given only for firm matches. Expanded clones get a size class; other rows say once, few or many, or leave the size out.

j_call,v_call,clone_size,d_call,cdr3_aa,cdr3_nt
TRBJ2-1,TRBV18,many,TRBD2,CASSQPGLAQFF,TGTGCCAGCTCACAGCCGGGACTAGCGCAGTTCTTC
TRBJ2-1,TRBV7-3,many,TRBD2,CASSSGLAGGRQFF,TGTGCCAGCAGCTCGGGACTAGCGGGAGGGCGGCAGTTCTTC
TRBJ1-1,TRBV12-3/TRBV12-4,few,-,CASSLGREVVGFF,TGTGCCAGCAGTTTGGGGAGGGAAGTTGTCGGTTTCTTT
TRBJ2-1,TRBV11-2,-,TRBD2,CASSLEPSGSPPRNEQFF,TGTGCCAGCAGCTTAGAGCCTAGCGGGAGCCCCCCGCGCAATGAGCAGTTCTTC
TRBJ2-5,TRBV20-1,-,TRBD2,CSARVAAGARQETQYF,TGCAGTGCTAGAGTAGCGGCGGGAGCCAGACAAGAGACCCAGTACTTC
TRBJ2-1,TRBV24-1,few,-,CATSDADPYNEQFF,TGTGCCACCAGTGATGCGGACCCTTACAATGAGCAGTTCTTC
TRBJ2-7,TRBV7-2,-,-,CASSLLDGTVIYEQYF,TGTGCCAGCAGCTTGCTCGACGGGACGGTAATATACGAGCAGTACTTC
TRBJ2-7,TRBV7-9,-,-,CASSMGATANEQYF,TGTGCCAGCAGCATGGGCGCGACGGCGAACGAGCAGTACTTC
TRBJ2-2,TRBV6-2/TRBV6-3,-,-,CASSSSNPWNTGELFF,TGTGCCAGCAGTTCCTCAAACCCGTGGAACACCGGGGAGCTGTTTTTT
TRBJ2-7,TRBV11-1,-,TRBD1,CASSLVDRDSYEQYF,TGTGCCAGCAGCTTAGTGGACAGGGACTCCTACGAGCAGTACTTC
TRBJ2-1,TRBV20-1,few,-,CSARADRAEQFF,TGCAGTGCTAGAGCCGACCGGGCTGAGCAGTTCTTC
TRBJ2-3,TRBV12-3/TRBV12-4,-,-,CASSFIGSDFTDTQYF,TGTGCCAGCAGTTTTATAGGGAGCGACTTCACAGATACGCAGTATTTT
TRBJ1-5,TRBV23-1,-,-,CASSLPWEAWVKQPQHF,TGCGCCAGCAGTCTCCCTTGGGAGGCATGGGTTAAGCAGCCCCAGCATTTT
TRBJ2-7,TRBV5-8,-,-,CASSLRQQAPYEQYF,TGTGCCAGCAGCTTGAGGCAACAGGCCCCCTACGAGCAGTACTTC
TRBJ2-7,TRBV5-5,few,TRBD2,CASSLELAGAAPREQYF,TGTGCCAGCAGCTTGGAGCTAGCGGGAGCAGCCCCGAGAGAGCAGTACTTC
TRBJ2-1,TRBV15,-,-,CATSRDMSGRRRNEQFF,TGTGCCACCAGCAGAGATATGAGCGGGCGTCGGCGAAATGAGCAGTTCTTC
TRBJ2-5,TRBV27,-,-,CASSPPEGETQYF,TGTGCCAGCAGTCCGCCTGAGGGAGAGACCCAGTACTTC
TRBJ2-2,TRBV30,few,-,CAWSITEVELFF,TGTGCCTGGAGTATCACAGAAGTGGAGCTGTTTTTT
TRBJ2-3,TRBV20-1,-,TRBD2,CSAMRLAGGNTDTQYF,TGCAGTGCTATGAGACTAGCGGGAGGGAACACAGATACGCAGTATTTT
TRBJ2-7,TRBV6-2/TRBV6-3,-,TRBD2,CASSYGGLAGELREQYF,TGTGCCAGCAGTTACGGAGGACTAGCGGGAGAGCTGCGGGAGCAGTACTTC
TRBJ2-3,TRBV6-5,-,TRBD1,CASSSRTGRSSTDTQYF,TGTGCCAGCAGTTCCCGGACAGGTCGGTCTAGCACAGATACGCAGTATTTT
TRBJ2-7,TRBV5-1,-,-,CASSPESGTYEQYF,TGCGCCAGCAGCCCTGAATCGGGGACCTACGAGCAGTACTTC
TRBJ2-1,TRBV12-3/TRBV12-4,-,-,CASSLRSRNEQFF,TGTGCCAGCAGTCTGCGGAGTCGCAATGAGCAGTTCTTC
TRBJ1-2,TRBV18,few,-,CASLRTSFNYGYTF,TGTGCCAGCCTCCGGACAAGCTTTAACTATGGCTACACCTTC
TRBJ2-5,TRBV6-5,-,TRBD2,CASSYISLASGVKETQYF,TGTGCCAGCAGTTACATCAGCCTGGCTAGCGGGGTCAAAGAGACCCAGTACTTC
TRBJ1-3,TRBV5-1,-,-,CASSSQTGNTIYF,TGCGCCAGCAGCAGCCAAACAGGAAACACCATATATTTT
TRBJ2-4,TRBV7-2,few,TRBD2,CASSSGTSNIQYF,TGTGCCAGCAGCTCCGGGACTAGCAACATTCAGTACTTC
TRBJ1-1,TRBV27,once,-,CASSFSQPGHTEAFF,TGTGCCAGCAGTTTCTCCCAACCAGGGCACACTGAAGCTTTCTTT
TRBJ2-5,TRBV20-1,-,TRBD2,CSAINGRAEGTQYF,TGCAGTGCTATTAACGGGAGGGCCGAGGGGACCCAGTACTTC
TRBJ2-1,TRBV7-9,-,-,CASSLVGEGNEQFF,TGTGCCAGCAGCTTAGTGGGAGAGGGGAATGAGCAGTTCTTC
TRBJ1-2,TRBV12-5,-,-,CASGLERGMGYGYTF,TGTGCTAGTGGTTTGGAGCGGGGAATGGGCTATGGCTACACCTTC
TRBJ2-7,TRBV5-1,few,-,CASSLTDGNSYEQYF,TGCGCCAGCAGCTTAACAGACGGCAACTCCTACGAGCAGTACTTC
TRBJ2-3,TRBV27,few,-,CASSPRDFLGVTDTQYF,TGTGCCAGCAGTCCCCGGGACTTTTTGGGGGTCACAGATACGCAGTATTTT
TRBJ1-1,TRBV3-1,few,-,CASSPKKGMNTEAFF,TGTGCCAGCAGCCCGAAGAAGGGCATGAACACTGAAGCTTTCTTT
TRBJ2-1,TRBV20-1,few,-,CSAKKVVGLNNEQFF,TGCAGTGCTAAGAAGGTCGTGGGCCTAAACAATGAGCAGTTCTTC
TRBJ2-7,TRBV10-3,many,TRBD1,CAIGTGDSYEQYF,TGTGCCATCGGGACAGGGGACTCCTACGAGCAGTACTTC
TRBJ2-1,TRBV18,-,-,CASSHRANEQFF,TGTGCCAGCTCACACCGGGCCAATGAGCAGTTCTTC
TRBJ2-7,TRBV6-1,-,TRBD2,CASRGLAGGEQYF,TGTGCCAGCAGGGGACTAGCGGGGGGAGAGCAGTACTTC
TRBJ2-5,TRBV10-3,few,-,CAISGNVRGETQYF,TGTGCCATCAGTGGCAACGTGAGGGGAGAGACCCAGTACTTC
TRBJ2-1,TRBV9,few,-,CASSRTGHTEQFF,TGTGCCAGCAGCAGAACTGGACACACTGAGCAGTTCTTC
TRBJ2-3,TRBV9,-,-,CASSVGEDTQYF,TGTGCCAGCAGCGTAGGAGAAGATACGCAGTATTTT
TRBJ2-2,TRBV12-3/TRBV12-4,-,TRBD1,CASSLGTGSTGELFF,TGTGCCAGCAGTTTAGGGACAGGGTCCACCGGGGAGCTGTTTTTT
TRBJ2-1,TRBV20-1,few,TRBD2,CSALGREKWDNEQFF,TGCAGTGCTCTCGGGAGGGAAAAATGGGACAATGAGCAGTTCTTC
TRBJ2-3,TRBV28,-,-,CAGAQGLRGRTDTQYF,TGTGCCGGAGCCCAGGGGTTGAGGGGGAGGACAGATACGCAGTATTTT
TRBJ2-5,TRBV20-1,few,TRBD2,CSARAPGGGEGTQYF,TGCAGTGCTAGAGCCCCTGGGGGGGGAGAGGGGACCCAGTACTTC
TRBJ2-1,TRBV6-2/TRBV6-3,many,-,CASSLSANYNEQFF,TGTGCCAGCAGTTTATCGGCTAACTACAATGAGCAGTTCTTC
TRBJ2-3,TRBV20-1,-,-,CSAGSSGTDTQYF,TGCAGTGCTGGTTCTAGCGGCACAGATACGCAGTATTTT
TRBJ2-7,TRBV11-2,-,TRBD1,CASSIRQGSYEQYF,TGTGCCAGCAGCATTAGACAGGGGTCCTACGAGCAGTACTTC
TRBJ2-7,TRBV6-1,-,-,CASSVGGVSYEQYF,TGTGCCAGCAGTGTGGGGGGCGTATCCTACGAGCAGTACTTC
TRBJ2-3,TRBV7-3,-,-,CASSLTASTDTQYF,TGTGCCAGCAGCTTAACGGCCAGCACAGATACGCAGTATTTT
TRBJ2-7,TRBV5-1,-,TRBD1,CASKGATNYYEQYF,TGCGCCAGCAAGGGGGCTACGAATTACTACGAGCAGTACTTC
TRBJ2-5,TRBV4-2,-,TRBD1,CASSQNGQGAPETQYF,TGTGCCAGCAGCCAAAACGGACAGGGGGCGCCTGAGACCCAGTACTTC